The T cell receptor beta chain under discussion was sequenced for a study of PD-1 blockade in classical Hodgkin lymphoma. Whole-study results and caveats: As was reported, newly diagnosed patients showed lower baseline TCR diversity than healthy donors did. Baseline diversity resembling that of newly diagnosed patients was seen in complete responders. Reasons behind the repertoire differences stay unclear, perhaps disease activity or earlier therapy.

Comments on this clone: Antigen specificity is unknown.

Each of the patients experienced relapse following autologous stem cell transplantation, and their brentuximab vedotin exposure differed. The study purified CD4+ T cells from thawed PBMCs using magnetic negative selection. J gave up 5 bases and V 8 bases, and 4 bases lay outside the gene matches. CDR1 and CDR2 (germline): MDHEN, SYDVKM. The CDR3 is 13 residues long. Method: immunoSEQ multiplex PCR; TCRdb's copy keeps in-frame clones and lacks some. The table shows around 25,000 clones, with about 83% occurring only once. The starting material was CD4+ T cells from blood, obtained at baseline. The receptor comes from a human donor with classical Hodgkin lymphoma. The chain couples TRBV28 to TRBJ1-1, with 11 bases identical to TRBD1. DNA for the CDR3: TGTGCCAGCGGACAGGGGGCGCGAACTGAAGCTTTCTTT. This gives the protein CASGQGARTEAFF.